The 21 T cell receptor beta chains in this list originate from one sample, sequenced in a study of blood T cell repertoires in COVID-19. Here immunoSEQ multiplex PCR was the method, and the copy in TCRdb shows in-frame clones only, minus some. Of 150,000 or so clones in the sample, under 95% were seen once. Source material: peripheral blood. These receptors came from a man aged 50-59 years with acute or convalescent COVID-19.

V usage is TRBV4-1 and J usage is TRBJ2-7, with D perhaps TRBD1 (5 bases). V was pared by 0 bases and J by 3 bases, with 9 bases between. Germline-derived CDR1 and CDR2 are MGHRA and YSYEKL. The CDR3 has 14 residues. Here the CDR3 DNA reads TGCGCCAGCAGCCAAGAGGCAGGGCTCTACGAGCAGTACGTC. It codes for CASSQEAGLYEQYV.

The genes are TRBV12-3 or TRBV12-4 and TRBJ2-1; TRBD2 might be the D (5 bases). This CDR3 has 13 amino acids. Between the trimmed V and J ends, which lost 6 bases and 3 bases, there was a span of 9 bases. CDR3 sequence: CASRLTSYNEQFF. CDR3 DNA: TGTGCCAGCAGGCTTACTAGCTACAATGAGCAGTTCTTC.

To note about this clone: The sample contains more than one DNA sequence encoding this CDR3. CDR3 region: CAWSAGFGNQPQHF. CDR3 sequence (DNA): TGTGCCTGGAGTGCAGGGTTCGGCAATCAGCCCCAGCATTTT. The chain joins TRBV30 to TRBJ1-5; a weak D match, TRBD1 (5 bases). Between the trimmed V and J ends, which lost 1 base and 2 bases, there was a span of 9 bases. The CDR3 length is 14 residues. Germline CDR1 and CDR2: GTSNPN and SVGIG (reference sequence).

V gene TRBV4-1 combines with J gene TRBJ1-1; TRBD1 might be the D (5 bases). The V end was cut by 1 base, the J end by 0 bases, with 9 bases between. The CDR3 is 15 amino acids. Germline V lookup: CDR1 MGHRA, CDR2 YSYEKL. CDR3: CASSQGDYLNTEAFF. DNA for the CDR3: TGCGCCAGCAGCCAAGGGGACTATTTGAACACTGAAGCTTTCTTT.

V and J are TRBV19 and TRBJ1-5; D might be TRBD1 (6 bases). The CDR3 extends over 14 amino acids. Germline CDR1 LNHDA, CDR2 SQIVND (reference sequence). V was pared by 3 bases and J by 5 bases, with 11 bases between. CDR3 bases: TGTGCCAGTAGTATCTTAACAGGGCATCAGCCCCAGCATTTT. It specifies CASSILTGHQPQHF.

The chain has TRBV13 and TRBJ2-1; 9 bases match TRBD1. This CDR3 has 17 amino acids. Unmatched junction bases numbered 15, after V lost 5 bases and J lost 7 bases. Looked up from germline, CDR1 is PRHDT and CDR2 is FYEKMQ (reference sequence). DNA for the CDR3: TGTGCCAGCAGCCAGGCAGGTTGGACAGGGGAGAGGAATGAGCAGTTCTTC. It encodes CASSQAGWTGERNEQFF.

The chain links TRBV7-2 to TRBJ1-5, with a possible D match to TRBD1 (5 bases). V shed 5 bases and J shed 7 bases, with 18 bases lying between them. CDR1 SGHTA and CDR2 FQGNSA come from the germline V gene. The CDR3 contains 15 residues. The CDR3 sequence is CASSLNAGVGQPQHF. In DNA, the CDR3 is TGTGCCAGCAGCCTCAATGCGGGGGTGGGGCAGCCCCAGCATTTT.

The rearrangement joins TRBV6-5 to TRBJ1-2; possible D gene TRBD1, 5 bases. V lost 7 bases and J 1 base, leaving 13 bases between the germline ends. CDR1 is MNHEY and CDR2 is SVGAGI in the germline V gene. This CDR3 spans 14 amino acids. CDR3 DNA sequence: TGTGCCAGCACCCCAACCAGGGATAACTATGGCTACACCTTC. Translating gives CASTPTRDNYGYTF.

V usage is TRBV6-2 or TRBV6-3 and J usage is TRBJ2-4; D might be TRBD2 (6 bases). The CDR3 spans 14 residues. CDR1 and CDR2 from the germline V gene are MNHEY and SVGEGT. Trimming shortened V by 5 bases and J by 0 bases, and 8 bases separated the two germline ends. CDR3 in DNA: TGTGCCAGCAGTGCGGAGGGAGCCAAAAACATTCAGTACTTC. Protein: CASSAEGAKNIQYF.

The chain joins TRBV5-1 to TRBJ1-2, with 9 bases that match TRBD1. Germline trimming cut 4 bases from V and 6 bases from J; bases unmatched to any gene: 4. From germline, CDR1 is SGHRS and CDR2 YFSETQ. This CDR3 spans 13 amino acids. CDR3 region: CASSRDRDNGYTF. CDR3 nucleotide sequence: TGCGCCAGCAGCAGGGACAGGGATAATGGCTACACCTTC. Variable domain in full (rest from reference TRBV5-1 and TRBJ1-2): KAGVTQTPRYLIKTRGQQVTLSCSPISGHRSVSWYQQTPGQGLQFLFEYFSETQRNKGNFPGRFSGRQFSNSRSEMNVSTLELGDSALYLCASSRDRDNGYTFGSGTRLTVV.

The V and J genes are TRBV28 and TRBJ2-3; no definite D call. Trimming stripped 6 bases from V and 3 bases from J, with 10 bases between. There are 13 residues in the CDR3. CDR1 MDHEN and CDR2 SYDVKM come from the germline V gene. The CDR3 DNA follows: TGTGCCAGCAGCTTGAGGCTAACAGATACGCAGTATTTT. This sequence encodes CASSLRLTDTQYF. Full variable domain (missing parts from reference TRBV28 and TRBJ2-3): DVKVTQSSRYLVKRTGEKVFLECVQDMDHENMFWYRQDPGLGLRLIYFSYDVKMKEKGDIPEGYSVSREKKERFSLILESASTNQTSMYLCASSLRLTDTQYFGPGTRLTVL.

The chain combines TRBV6-5 with TRBJ2-2; 7 nucleotides line up with TRBD1. Germline V gene sequence: CDR1 MNHEY, CDR2 SVGAGI. There are 15 residues in the CDR3. After removal of 6 bases from V and 8 bases from J, the junction contained 12 bases not matched to a gene. CDR3 DNA: TGTGCCAGCAGACTGGGGACAGCCCGTCCTGGGGAGCTGTTTTTT. This codes for CASRLGTARPGELFF.

The chain couples TRBV10-3 to TRBJ2-2; 10 bases align to TRBD2. This CDR3 contains 15 residues. V trimming: 6 bases; J trimming: 5 bases; junction bases outside the gene matches: 6. CDR1 is ENHRY, CDR2 SYGVKD, per germline. Here the CDR3 reads CAISPSGSLTGELFF. The CDR3 nucleotides are TGTGCCATCAGCCCTAGCGGGAGTCTAACCGGGGAGCTGTTTTTT.

The V gene is TRBV28, the J gene TRBJ1-5, with 11 bases lining up with TRBD1. The V gene end was trimmed by 6 bases and the J gene end by 6 bases; junction bases not matched to a gene: 10. This CDR3 is built from 16 residues. Germline V gives CDR1 MDHEN, CDR2 SYDVKM. CDR3 nucleotide sequence: TGTGCCAGCAGACTAACCGGGACAGGGGGAGGTCAGCCCCAGCATTTT. Its protein is CASRLTGTGGGQPQHF.

The chain carries TRBV15 and TRBJ2-1, with TRBD2 identical over 10 bases. This CDR3 is built from 15 residues. Germline trimming cut 4 bases from V and 5 bases from J; bases unmatched to any gene: 5. CDR1 LNHNV and CDR2 YYDKDF come from the germline V gene (reference sequence). The CDR3 nucleotides read TGTGCCACCAGCAAAAGCGGGGGGGCTCACAATGAGCAGTTCTTC. Translation gives CATSKSGGAHNEQFF.

The rearrangement uses TRBV2 and TRBJ2-1, with TRBD2 matching over 11 bases. The germline gives CDR1 SNHLY, CDR2 FYNNEI. V shed 3 bases, J shed 6 bases, and the junction held 4 bases outside the gene matches. The CDR3 runs 15 residues. The CDR3 DNA sequence: TGTGCCAGCAGTGACGGACTAGCGGGTTCCAATGAGCAGTTCTTC. Its protein is CASSDGLAGSNEQFF.

The V gene is TRBV28, the J gene TRBJ1-1; tentative D call: TRBD1 (6 bases). Deletions cut 2 bases from V and 5 bases from J, with 18 bases between. This CDR3 spans 16 amino acids. Germline CDR1 MDHEN, CDR2 SYDVKM. In DNA, the CDR3 is TGTGCCAGCAGTTTAGGGGCAGGGGAGGGGTGGACTGAAGCTTTCTTT. It yields the protein CASSLGAGEGWTEAFF.

The chain uses TRBV2 and TRBJ1-4; TRBD1 aligns across 9 bases. In germline, CDR1 is SNHLY, CDR2 FYNNEI. This CDR3 is built from 17 residues. With 2 bases clipped from V and 0 bases from J, the junction kept 4 bases outside the gene matches. The CDR3 region is CASSERGDRATNEKLFF. CDR3 nucleotide sequence: TGTGCCAGCAGTGAACGAGGGGACAGGGCAACTAATGAAAAACTGTTTTTT.

The chain links TRBV2 to TRBJ2-2; a possible D gene is TRBD1 (5 bases). The CDR3 totals 16 residues. Trimming cost V 2 bases and J 2 bases, with 12 bases left between them. Germline V gene data show CDR1 as SNHLY and CDR2 as FYNNEI. The CDR3 DNA follows: TGTGCCAGCAGTGAACAGGGTATAGAAAACACCGGGGAGCTGTTTTTT. Residues: CASSEQGIENTGELFF.

This chain connects TRBV6-5 to TRBJ1-1; perhaps TRBD1 as D (6 bases). V was cut by 5 bases and J by 3 bases, with 13 bases left in between. CDR1 is MNHEY and CDR2 is SVGAGI in the germline V gene. This CDR3 contains 14 residues. CDR3 amino acids: CASSKQGSDTEAFF. Written as DNA, the CDR3 is TGTGCCAGCAGTAAACAGGGTTCAGACACTGAAGCTTTCTTT.

V gene TRBV9 combines with J gene TRBJ1-2; a possible D gene is TRBD1 (6 bases). The V gene lost 0 bases and the J gene lost 8 bases, with 17 bases spanning the gap. CDR1 is SGDLS and CDR2 is YYNGEE in the germline V gene. This CDR3 spans 15 amino acids. This chain's CDR3 is CASSVEGRGSGGYTF. The CDR3 bases are TGTGCCAGCAGCGTAGAGGGCAGGGGATCAGGGGGCTACACCTTC.